A single sample gave rise to the 9 T cell receptor beta chains below, sequenced in a study of siplizumab effects on memory and regulatory T cells. Repertoires were generated with immunoSEQ multiplex PCR, while TCRdb's copy carries only in-frame clones and drops some. The table records roughly 100,000 clones, over 90% of them present only once. Sequencing used Tregs sorted from blood. These receptors all stem from a human donor in good health.

The gene calls are TRBV12-2 and TRBJ1-3; TRBD1, the table's D call, was not compared with the DNA. TRBV12-2 is labeled a pseudogene. The CDR3 runs to 16 residues. CDR3 protein: CASRSIRDSSGNTIYF. CDR3 coding DNA: TGTGCAAGTCGCTCGATCCGGGACAGCTCTGGAAACACCATATATTTT.

The rearrangement uses TRBV13 and TRBJ2-7; D perhaps matches TRBD1 (5 bases). Trimming stripped 3 bases from V and 3 bases from J, with 12 bases between. There are 14 residues in the CDR3. Germline values: CDR1 PRHDT, CDR2 FYEKMQ (reference sequence). In DNA form, the CDR3 reads TGTGCCAGCAGCTTGTGGGGCGGCGGCTACGAGCAGTACTTC. This sequence encodes CASSLWGGGYEQYF. Together with reference TRBV13 and TRBJ2-7, the CDR3 gives the full variable domain: AAGVIQSPRHLIKEKRETATLKCYPIPRHDTVYWYQQGPGQDPQFLISFYEKMQSDKGSIPDRFSAQQFSDYHSELNMSSLELGDSALYFCASSLWGGGYEQYFGPGTRLTVT.

The chain carries TRBV10-3 and TRBJ2-1, with D tentatively TRBD1 (6 bases). Germline values: CDR1 ENHRY, CDR2 SYGVKD. The CDR3 spans 16 residues. Trimming stripped 4 bases from V and 0 bases from J, with 13 bases between. CDR3 nucleotide sequence: TGTGCCATCAGTGGCTTGGACAGAAGCTCCTACAATGAGCAGTTCTTC. Its translation is CAISGLDRSSYNEQFF.

The chain is built from TRBV6-5 and TRBJ1-1; D call uncertain. Germline V gives CDR1 MNHEY, CDR2 SVGAGI. V shed 1 base and J shed 1 base, with 1 base lying between them. This CDR3 comprises 12 residues. DNA for the CDR3: TGTGCCAGCAGTTACTGGAACACTGAAGCTTTCTTT. It encodes CASSYWNTEAFF.

This chain connects TRBV19 to TRBJ2-2; D is possibly TRBD1 or TRBD2 (5 bases each). In germline, CDR1 is LNHDA, CDR2 SQIVND (reference sequence). Trimming stripped 3 bases from V and 0 bases from J, with 8 bases between. This CDR3 is built from 15 residues. The CDR3 DNA sequence: TGTGCCAGTAGTATCGAGGGGTCGAACACCGGGGAGCTGTTTTTT. Translated: CASSIEGSNTGELFF.

The genes are TRBV25-1 and TRBJ1-3, with no clear D. Trimming removed 6 bases at V and 1 base at J, with 19 bases between. CDR3 size: 17 residues. Germline V gene data show CDR1 as MGHDK and CDR2 as SYGVNS. The CDR3 loop is CASRGLRPRGSGNTIYF. The CDR3 coding sequence is TGTGCCAGCAGGGGGTTACGGCCCCGAGGGTCTGGAAACACCATATATTTT.

The rearrangement joins TRBV18 to TRBJ2-7; TRBD2 might be the D (5 bases). The CDR3 covers 13 residues. V was cut by 5 bases and J by 5 bases, with 13 bases left in between. From germline, CDR1 is KGHSH and CDR2 LQKENI. The CDR3 protein is CASSTGSANEQYF. The CDR3 nucleotides read TGTGCCAGCTCAACGGGGTCAGCCAACGAGCAGTACTTC.

The chain links TRBV2 to TRBJ2-7; 7 positions match TRBD2. The CDR3 extends over 14 amino acids. With 7 bases clipped from V and 2 bases from J, the junction kept 8 bases outside the gene matches. Germline V lookup: CDR1 SNHLY, CDR2 FYNNEI. The CDR3 DNA follows: TGTGCCAGCAAAACGGGGGGAGGGCCCTACGAGCAGTACTTC. It codes for CASKTGGGPYEQYF.

J is TRBJ1-5 and V is TRBV2; D unclear. Germline-derived CDR1 and CDR2 are SNHLY and FYNNEI. The CDR3 consists of 16 residues. The V end lost 3 bases, the J end lost 2 bases, and 14 bases lay between the germline ends. The CDR3 DNA reads TGTGCCAGCAGTGAGCTCGCGGTGAGGGGCAATCAGCCCCAGCATTTT. Translated: CASSELAVRGNQPQHF.